This TCR beta chain was profiled in a study of early T cells in non-severe SARS-CoV-2 infection. Germline-derived CDR1 and CDR2 are MDHEN and SYDVKM. CDR3 length: 16 residues. V was clipped by 6 bases and J by 2 bases; unmatched bases: 9. This clonotype has at least ten counts. TCRdb called the 5' RACE reads again in MiXCR, with one record for every CDR3 protein. The sample has about 62,000 distinct CDR3 sequences, roughly 8.8% seen once. The chain recombines TRBV28 with TRBJ2-1, with 8 nucleotides matching TRBD1. Material for sequencing was whole blood. This receptor was identified in an adult who was a healthcare worker with PCR-confirmed SARS-CoV-2 infection or an uninfected control (not recorded which). The CDR3: CASSSRDRITYNEQFF. In DNA form, the CDR3 reads TGTGCCAGCAGCTCCCGGGACAGGATTACCTACAATGAGCAGTTCTTC.